Presented here are 24 T cell receptor beta chains from one specimen sequenced in a study of cytomegalovirus exposure and HLA in healthy donors. The PCR made use of 60 Vbeta and 13 Jbeta primers. Only in-frame clones appear in the TCRdb table, and some are missing; sequencing was by immunoSEQ multiplex PCR. This sample has 100,000 or so clones, with 74% found just once. The specimen sequenced was PBMCs. The receptors shown here come from a human donor in good health.

The chain joins TRBV7-2 to TRBJ1-2; a possible D gene is TRBD1 (5 bases). V was trimmed by 7 bases and J by 5 bases, leaving 11 bases between them. The CDR3 spans 12 residues. Per the germline V gene, CDR1 is SGHTA and CDR2 is FQGNSA. This CDR3 is CASTPGVYGYTF. As DNA, the CDR3 is TGTGCCAGCACCCCGGGGGTTTATGGCTACACCTTC.

This clone was seen a few times. The CDR3: CASSLRRTYEQYF. The CDR3, as DNA: TGTGCCAGCAGTTTGAGGCGAACCTACGAGCAGTACTTC. J is TRBJ2-7 and V is TRBV27; D gene uncertain. Between the trimmed V and J ends, which lost 3 bases and 2 bases, there was a span of 8 bases. CDR1 and CDR2 from the germline V gene are MNHEY and SMNVEV (reference sequence). This CDR3 contains 13 residues.

The chain carries TRBV13 and TRBJ1-2, with 7 bases aligning to TRBD1. Germline V CDR1 and CDR2: PRHDT, FYEKMQ (reference sequence). V lost 1 base and J lost 6; bases outside the gene matches: 8. CDR3 length: 15 amino acids. CDR3 coding DNA: TGTGCCAGCAGCTTAGATTTTGCAGGGGGGAATGGCTACACCTTC. Its protein is CASSLDFAGGNGYTF.

The gene calls are TRBV2 and TRBJ2-3; TRBD2 matches at 7 bases. Germline V CDR1 and CDR2: SNHLY, FYNNEI. V shed 7 bases, J shed 9 bases, and the junction held 13 bases outside the gene matches. CDR3 size: 14 residues. The CDR3 spells CASMDTSATKTQYF. The CDR3 DNA is TGTGCCAGCATGGATACTAGCGCGACGAAGACGCAGTATTTT.

This clone has just one count. V and J are TRBV9 and TRBJ2-5; 8 bases fit TRBD2. The CDR3 sequence is 17 residues long. Per germline, CDR1 SGDLS and CDR2 YYNGEE. Trimming removed 4 bases from V and 0 bases from J; junction bases left unmatched: 11. The CDR3 nucleotides are TGTGCCAGCAGCCCCTACCCCGGGACTAGGGACCAAGAGACCCAGTACTTC. Its translation: CASSPYPGTRDQETQYF. Filled out from reference TRBV9 and TRBJ2-5, the complete variable domain reads DSGVTQTPKHLITATGQRVTLRCSPRSGDLSVYWYQQSLDQGLQFLIQYYNGEERAKGNILERFSAQQFPDLHSELNLSSLELGDSALYFCASSPYPGTRDQETQYFGPGTRLLVL.

The CDR3: CASSPGRGTEAFF. The DNA for the CDR3 is TGTGCCAGCAGCCCCGGAAGAGGCACTGAAGCTTTCTTT. This chain links TRBV11-1 with TRBJ1-1; D gene uncertain. The CDR3 loop spans 13 amino acids. Germline values: CDR1 SGHAT, CDR2 FQDESV (reference sequence). The germline V and J ends were trimmed by 5 bases and 4 bases, with 11 bases remaining between them.

J is TRBJ2-1 and V is TRBV5-1; 10 bases agree with TRBD1. Per germline, CDR1 SGHRS and CDR2 YFSETQ. The CDR3 loop spans 16 amino acids. V dropped 5 bases and J dropped 10; count of bases not matched to a gene: 15. The CDR3 DNA reads as TGCGCCAGCAGTCGCTTGGGCGGGACAGGGGCCGAAGAGCAGTTCTTC. Its protein product is CASSRLGGTGAEEQFF.

The chain combines TRBV5-4 with TRBJ1-2; D perhaps matches TRBD1 (5 bases). Germline CDR1 and CDR2: SGHNT and YYREEE (reference sequence). CDR3 size: 15 residues. The V end was cut by 1 base, the J end by 5 bases, with 15 bases between. CDR3 DNA sequence: TGTGCCAGCAGCTTGCTGGGACTGGTGGGATATGGCTACACCTTC. This translates into CASSLLGLVGYGYTF.

This clone has just one count. The chain joins TRBV19 to TRBJ2-7, with D unclear. CDR3 length equals 15 residues. V was clipped by 5 bases and J by 3 bases, with 17 bases between them. Germline-derived CDR1 and CDR2 are LNHDA and SQIVND (reference sequence). CDR3 sequence reads: CASSPFRSSDYEQYF. The CDR3 DNA reads as TGTGCCAGTAGTCCGTTCAGATCATCAGACTACGAGCAGTACTTC.

The gene calls are TRBV12-5 and TRBJ2-3, with D perhaps matching TRBD1 (6 bases). Germline-derived CDR1 and CDR2 are LGHNT and FRNRAP. This CDR3 region has 15 residues. Trimming pared 6 bases from V and 6 bases from J, leaving 19 bases between. The CDR3: CASGKQGLGADTQYF. CDR3 sequence (DNA): TGTGCTAGTGGAAAACAGGGATTGGGAGCGGATACGCAGTATTTT.

The chain recombines TRBV15 with TRBJ1-5; 8 bases line up with TRBD1. Trimming took 1 base from V and 9 from J; bases not matched to a gene: 8. The CDR3 extends over 15 amino acids. Looked up from germline, CDR1 is LNHNV and CDR2 is YYDKDF (reference sequence). The CDR3 loop is CATSRVGDRPRPQHF. CDR3 DNA: TGTGCCACCAGCAGAGTTGGGGACAGGCCACGGCCCCAGCATTTT.

The chain joins TRBV29-1 to TRBJ2-7; unclear D gene. The V gene lost 7 bases and the J gene lost 3 bases, with 10 bases spanning the gap. Germline CDR1 is SQVTM and CDR2 is ANQGSEA. The CDR3 loop spans 11 amino acids. In DNA form, the CDR3 reads TGCAGCGGAACATCGAACTACGAGCAGTACTTC. It codes for CSGTSNYEQYF.

The chain is built from TRBV9 and TRBJ1-4; TRBD1 is a possible D gene (5 bases). CDR1 and CDR2 from the germline V gene are SGDLS and YYNGEE. V lost 0 bases to trimming and J lost 7 bases, with 16 bases between them. CDR3 size: 16 residues. In nucleotides, the CDR3 is TGTGCCAGCAGCGTAGGGGTCGGCGCGGGGGGTGAAAAACTGTTTTTT. This codes for CASSVGVGAGGEKLFF.

The chain uses TRBV7-2 and TRBJ2-5; 15 nucleotides agree with TRBD2. This CDR3 is 16 amino acids long. The V and J ends lost 6 bases and 7 bases, in that order; junction bases with no gene match: 9. Germline-derived CDR1 and CDR2 are SGHTA and FQGNSA. This CDR3 is CASRSWTSGGAATQYF. In DNA, the CDR3 is TGTGCCAGCAGATCCTGGACTAGCGGGGGGGCGGCGACCCAGTACTTC.

This sequence joins TRBV5-1 and TRBJ1-1; TRBD1 aligns across 9 bases. Germline V gene sequence: CDR1 SGHRS, CDR2 YFSETQ. The CDR3 has 14 amino acids. V lost 4 bases, J lost 7 bases, and 8 bases stayed unmatched. CDR3 residues: CASSPTGGEVEAFF. The DNA for the CDR3 is TGCGCCAGCAGCCCGACAGGGGGAGAGGTTGAAGCTTTCTTT.

The V call is TRBV11-2, the J call TRBJ2-7, with TRBD1 as a possible D gene (6 bases). The CDR3 contains 15 residues. Trimming removed 5 bases from V and 2 bases from J, with 16 bases in between. Germline CDR1 and CDR2: SGHAT and FQNNGV. The CDR3 sequence: CASSIFHRATYEQYF. The CDR3 nucleotides are TGTGCCAGCAGCATCTTCCACAGGGCTACCTACGAGCAGTACTTC.

This chain links TRBV5-1 with TRBJ1-2; 7 positions agree with TRBD1. CDR1 is SGHRS, CDR2 YFSETQ, per germline. V lost 1 base and J lost 6; bases outside the gene matches: 3. The CDR3 has 13 amino acids. The CDR3 loop reads CASSLRQGNGYTF. CDR3 DNA: TGCGCCAGCAGCTTGCGACAGGGAAATGGCTACACCTTC.

This clone showed up just a few times. The J gene is TRBJ1-5, the V gene TRBV5-4; TRBD1 matches at 7 bases. Germline loops: CDR1 SGHNT, CDR2 YYREEE (reference sequence). The ends lost 0 bases at V and 6 bases at J; junction bases unmatched: 3. The CDR3 is made up of 14 amino acids. In nucleotides, the CDR3 is TGTGCCAGCAGCTTGGCAGGGGGAGGTCAGCCCCAGCATTTT. Protein: CASSLAGGGQPQHF. The whole variable domain, filled in from reference TRBV5-4 and TRBJ1-5, reads ETGVTQSPTHLIKTRGQQVTLRCSSQSGHNTVSWYQQALGQGPQFIFQYYREEENGRGNFPPRFSGLQFPNYSSELNVNALELDDSALYLCASSLAGGGQPQHFGDGTRLSIL.

V is TRBV6-5 and J is TRBJ1-1, with D unclear. In germline, CDR1 is MNHEY, CDR2 SVGAGI. The V end was cut by 3 bases, the J end by 9 bases, with 14 bases between. The length of the CDR3 is 13 residues. In DNA, the CDR3 is TGTGCCAGCAGTTATGAGGCCGCCTCTCAAGCTTTCTTT. Protein: CASSYEAASQAFF.

This chain joins TRBV2 and TRBJ1-1, with D uncertain. Germline V gene sequence: CDR1 SNHLY, CDR2 FYNNEI. CDR3 size: 12 residues. V lost 2 bases and J 10 bases, leaving 11 bases between the germline ends. The CDR3 coding sequence is TGTGCCAGCAGTGAAACGGAACGAGGAGCTTTCTTT. Translating gives CASSETERGAFF.

This rearrangement joins TRBV13 to TRBJ1-3; D remains unclear. Germline CDR1 reads PRHDT; CDR2 reads FYEKMQ (reference sequence). This CDR3 has 14 residues. Trimming shortened V by 5 bases and J by 2 bases, and 10 bases separated the two germline ends. This chain's CDR3 is CASSPISAGNTIYF. The CDR3 region has the DNA TGTGCCAGCAGCCCGATTAGCGCTGGAAACACCATATATTTT.

The chain couples TRBV6-5 to TRBJ1-6; D gene ambiguous. The CDR3 sequence is 14 residues long. Trimming left V 0 bases short and J 8 bases short, with 8 bases between. The germline CDR1 and CDR2 sequences are MNHEY and SVGAGI. The DNA for the CDR3 is TGTGCCAGCAGTTACTCGAAAATAGATTCACCCCTCCACTTT. It translates to CASSYSKIDSPLHF.

The rearrangement uses TRBV28 and TRBJ2-5; D may be TRBD1 (6 bases). Trimming removed 10 bases at V and 5 bases at J, with 14 bases between. Germline assignment: CDR1 MDHEN and CDR2 SYDVKM. The CDR3 is 12 residues long. CDR3 coding DNA: TGTGCCACACAGGGCTCGTGGGAGACCCAGTACTTC. This codes for CATQGSWETQYF.

This clone has more than one count but fewer than ten. V gene TRBV6-6 combines with J gene TRBJ2-4; 7 bases are shared with TRBD1. After removal of 10 bases from V and 2 bases from J, the junction contained 5 bases not matched to a gene. The V gene's germline CDR1 is MNHNY and CDR2 SVGAGI (reference sequence). CDR3 length: 13 amino acids. The CDR3 here is CATAQGPKNIQYF. CDR3 sequence (DNA): TGTGCCACAGCACAGGGGCCCAAAAACATTCAGTACTTC.